This TCR beta chain was recorded in a study of cytotoxic CD8 clonotypes in ibrutinib-treated CLL. Study outcomes and limitations: Public clonotypes proved infrequent, and on treatment they shrank or remained steady.

Extraction of roughly 2 micrograms of genomic DNA from cryopreserved PBMCs supplied material for TCR beta libraries. TCRdb keeps only in-frame clones here, not all; method: immunoSEQ multiplex PCR. The sample has about 70,000 clones, 90% seen once; the top ten hold 2.5% to 3.5%. Between the trimmed V and J ends, which lost 2 bases and 6 bases, there was a span of 11 bases. The CDR3 has 13 amino acids. Germline V gives CDR1 SEHNR, CDR2 FQNEAQ (reference sequence). Notes on this clone: Its antigen is unidentified.

This receptor was identified in a human donor with chronic lymphocytic leukemia. The sequenced sample was PBMCs, obtained after 12 months of ibrutinib treatment. The J gene is TRBJ2-7, the V gene TRBV7-9; D uncertain. The CDR3 nucleotides read TGTGCCAGCAGCTTACCCGTCGGCGCCGAGCAGTACTTC. Protein sequence: CASSLPVGAEQYF.